The clone carrying this T cell receptor beta chain was seen just once. As yet, its antigen is unknown. Ophthalmopathy-affected donors exhibited moderate-to-severe activity, CAS ≥3, NOSPECS ≥4, and duration under 3 months. The V end was cut by 4 bases, the J end by 2 bases, with 15 bases between. This CDR3 spans 15 amino acids. Per germline, CDR1 SGHRS and CDR2 YFSETQ. The data belong to a study of Graves' ophthalmopathy and Graves' hyperthyroidism. Study-level information: At the time of initial diagnosis and before any treatment, peripheral blood was collected.

Study results and caveats: Appearing in blood as well were most expanded thyroid clonotypes above 0.001 frequency.

Transcripts of RNA were the source for amplifying TCR beta CDR3 regions. First-round RT-PCR employed HTBI primers, with a second-round multiplex PCR after it. TCRdb recomputed calls from the multiplex PCR reads with MiXCR, one row per CDR3 protein. The sample consists of hundreds of thousands of distinct CDR3 sequences, 40% to 50% of them appearing once. This chain joins TRBV5-1 and TRBJ2-5; D is possibly TRBD1 (6 bases). The source material was peripheral blood. The sequence was obtained from an adult man with Graves' ophthalmopathy. Here the CDR3 DNA reads TGCGCCAGCAGCCCGGGCTCCCAGGGGCAAGAGACCCAGTACTTC. This sequence encodes CASSPGSQGQETQYF.